This T cell receptor beta chain was captured by sequencing in a study of a mutant IDH1 vaccine in newly diagnosed glioma. The data were produced by immunoSEQ multiplex PCR, yet TCRdb's version contains in-frame clones alone and is incomplete. The data hold roughly 22,000 clones, with about 80% observed a single time. V was pared by 0 bases and J by 4 bases, with 10 bases between. This CDR3 comprises 14 residues. Germline-derived CDR1 and CDR2 are SGHVS and FQNEAQ. Regarding time point: week 47, end of study. Vaccinated patients received 300 ug of mutant IDH1 20-mer peptide per dose, with topical imiquimod. This clone was seen once. Its antigen is not identified.

This TCR came from a man aged 40-55 years with glioma. Some clones in this sample may be carry-over from other donors' samples. Sequencing used PBMCs, obtained from a glioma patient whose treatment included an IDH1 peptide vaccine. The chain recombines TRBV7-8 with TRBJ2-7; D not resolved. CDR3 amino acids: CASSLASDPYEQYF. For the CDR3, the DNA is TGTGCCAGCAGCTTAGCGTCAGACCCTTACGAGCAGTACTTC.